The next 16 T cell receptor beta chains were all read from a single sample in a study of blood T cell repertoires in COVID-19. The assay was immunoSEQ multiplex PCR, and TCRdb's table has in-frame clones only and misses some. The sample contains 15,000 to 20,000 clones, around 80% of which appear only once. Sequencing was done on a sample of peripheral blood. These receptors all stem from a human donor in a cohort sampled during active COVID-19.

V usage is TRBV19 and J usage is TRBJ1-1, with D unclear. The CDR3 is made up of 12 amino acids. Trimming shortened V by 3 bases and J by 2 bases, and 4 bases separated the two germline ends. CDR1 and CDR2 (germline): LNHDA, SQIVND (reference sequence). In nucleotides, the CDR3 is TGTGCCAGTAGTATCGGTAACACTGAAGCTTTCTTT. The encoded protein is CASSIGNTEAFF.

The rearrangement joins TRBV15 to TRBJ1-1; D gene unclear. Germline assignment: CDR1 LNHNV and CDR2 YYDKDF (reference sequence). Trimming left V 7 bases short and J 1 base short, with 10 bases between. The CDR3 is 13 amino acids. The CDR3 reads CATTEEPNTEAFF. CDR3 DNA: TGTGCCACCACCGAAGAGCCGAACACTGAAGCTTTCTTT. The full variable domain, its missing parts supplied by reference TRBV15 and TRBJ1-1, is DAMVIQNPRYQVTQFGKPVTLSCSQTLNHNVMYWYQQKSSQAPKLLFHYYDKDFNNEADTPDNFQSRRPNTSFCFLDIRSPGLGDTAMYLCATTEEPNTEAFFGQGTRLTVV.

CDR3 amino acids: CASSQGTSGTYEQYF. The CDR3 nucleotides read TGCGCCAGCAGCCAAGGGACTAGCGGAACCTACGAGCAGTACTTC. The genes are TRBV4-1 and TRBJ2-7, with 10 bases identical to TRBD2. V gave up 1 base and J gave up 2 bases; unmatched junction bases: 2. The CDR3 has 15 amino acids. CDR1 and CDR2 from the germline V gene are MGHRA and YSYEKL.

The chain has TRBV20-1 and TRBJ2-7; D is possibly TRBD2 (6 bases). In germline, CDR1 is DFQATT, CDR2 SNEGSKA (reference sequence). V lost 3 bases to trimming and J lost 5 bases, with 17 bases between them. This CDR3 contains 14 residues. The CDR3, as DNA: TGCAGTGCTAGTCGGAGGGCCGATGGGGACGAGCAGTACTTC. Protein: CSASRRADGDEQYF.

The chain has TRBV15 and TRBJ2-3; TRBD1 agrees at 7 bases. CDR1 and CDR2 from the germline V gene are LNHNV and YYDKDF (reference sequence). Trimming at V came to 1 base and at J to 2 bases, leaving 3 bases not matched to a gene. The CDR3 runs 15 residues. DNA for the CDR3: TGTGCCACCAGCAGAGGGGGACAGCTCACAGATACGCAGTATTTT. Translation gives CATSRGGQLTDTQYF.

The chain uses TRBV2 and TRBJ1-4; no clear D gene. Germline values: CDR1 SNHLY, CDR2 FYNNEI. The CDR3 is made up of 14 amino acids. The germline V and J ends were trimmed by 0 bases and 10 bases, with 12 bases remaining between them. The CDR3 DNA is TGTGCCAGCAGTGAAGCAGGTGGAGTCGGAAAACTGTTTTTT. Amino acids: CASSEAGGVGKLFF.

V usage is TRBV4-2 and J usage is TRBJ1-6; 7 bases are a match to TRBD1. The CDR3 sequence is 18 residues long. The V segment lost 0 bases and the J segment 0 bases; nucleotides outside the gene matches: 5. CDR1 is LGHNA, CDR2 YNFKEQ, per germline. CDR3 bases: TGTGCCAGCAGCCAAGACGGGGACAGAAGCTCCTATAATTCACCCCTCCACTTT. It is translated as CASSQDGDRSSYNSPLHF.

The V gene is TRBV7-8, the J gene TRBJ1-3; perhaps TRBD1 as D (5 bases). Trimming took 5 bases from V and 1 from J, leaving 18 bases between them. Per germline, CDR1 SGHVS and CDR2 FQNEAQ. This CDR3 comprises 17 residues. In nucleotides, the CDR3 is TGTGCCAGCAGCCGCCCTGGTGGGGGGTCTTCTGGAAACACCATATATTTT. Translating gives CASSRPGGGSSGNTIYF. Together with reference TRBV7-8 and TRBJ1-3, the CDR3 gives the full variable domain: GAGVSQSPRYKVAKRGQDVALRCDPISGHVSLFWYQQALGQGPEFLTYFQNEAQLDKSGLPSDRFFAERPEGSVSTLKIQRTQQEDSAVYLCASSRPGGGSSGNTIYFGEGSWLTVV.

The gene calls are TRBV3-1 (or the pseudogene TRBV3-2) and TRBJ1-3; maybe TRBD1 (6 bases). Trimming took 4 bases from V and 0 from J, leaving 10 bases between them. The germline CDR1 and CDR2 sequences are LGHDT and YNNKEL (reference sequence). The CDR3 is 15 amino acids. The CDR3 loop is CASSPTGLSGNTIYF. In DNA form, the CDR3 reads TGTGCCAGCAGCCCAACAGGGCTCTCTGGAAACACCATATATTTT.

V is TRBV29-1 and J is TRBJ1-1; D ambiguous. This CDR3 spans 13 amino acids. V was clipped by 3 bases and J by 2 bases, with 10 bases between them. Germline V gene lookup returns CDR1 SQVTM and CDR2 ANQGSEA. The CDR3 here is CSVEVLANTEAFF. For the CDR3, the DNA is TGCAGCGTTGAGGTATTGGCAAACACTGAAGCTTTCTTT.

The V and J genes are TRBV27 and TRBJ2-1; 9 bases fit TRBD2. In germline, CDR1 is MNHEY, CDR2 SMNVEV (reference sequence). Trimming cost V 2 bases and J 8 bases; bases outside gene matches: 7. The CDR3 spans 15 residues. DNA for the CDR3: TGTGCCAGCAGTTTAGGGCGGGGGGGCTTAGATGAGCAGTTCTTC. It codes for CASSLGRGGLDEQFF.

This chain uses TRBV24-1 with TRBJ1-2; D is possibly TRBD1 (6 bases). The CDR3 contains 14 residues. Germline lookup yields CDR1 KGHDR and CDR2 SFDVKD. Trimming left V 3 bases short and J 8 bases short, with 15 bases between. The CDR3 spells CATSDLNRVNGYTF. The CDR3 nucleotides read TGTGCCACCAGTGATCTGAACAGGGTAAACGGCTACACCTTC.

This clone appeared a single time. The rearrangement links TRBV7-9 to TRBJ2-5; 13 bases are a match to TRBD2. This CDR3 has 14 amino acids. V trimming: 5 bases; J trimming: 4 bases; junction bases outside the gene matches: 1. Looked up from germline, CDR1 is SEHNR and CDR2 is FQNEAQ (reference sequence). This chain's CDR3 is CASSRTSGGETQYF. The CDR3, as DNA: TGTGCCAGCAGCCGGACTAGCGGGGGAGAGACCCAGTACTTC.

This sequence joins TRBV6-2 or TRBV6-3 and TRBJ2-7; TRBD2 is a possible D gene (6 bases). Germline V CDR1 and CDR2: MNHEY, SVGEGT. The CDR3 extends over 16 amino acids. Trimming cost V 3 bases and J 0 bases, with 15 bases left between them. CDR3 in DNA: TGTGCCAGCAGTTATCGCGTTAGCGGTAACTCCTACGAGCAGTACTTC. Its translation is CASSYRVSGNSYEQYF.

This clone appeared a few times. The chain links TRBV5-8 to TRBJ2-5; TRBD2 aligns across 10 bases. Germline V gene data show CDR1 as SGHTS and CDR2 as YDEGEE. CDR3 length: 15 residues. J lost 9 bases, V lost 1 base, and 9 bases had no gene match. This CDR3 is CASSLSLAGSWAQYF. The CDR3 region has the DNA TGTGCCAGCAGCTTGTCACTAGCGGGGTCGTGGGCCCAGTACTTC.

The rearrangement joins TRBV27 to TRBJ1-4; TRBD1 agrees at 10 bases. This CDR3 region has 16 residues. The trim removed 4 bases at V and 7 bases at J, leaving 9 bases unmatched. Looked up from germline, CDR1 is MNHEY and CDR2 is SMNVEV (reference sequence). The CDR3 region has the DNA TGTGCCAGCAGTTCCAGGAGGACAGGGGGAGGTGAAAAACTGTTTTTT. Its translation: CASSSRRTGGGEKLFF.